Presented here are 13 T cell receptor beta chains from one specimen sequenced in a study of blood T cell repertoires in COVID-19. The table came from immunoSEQ multiplex PCR; TCRdb's copy has only in-frame clones and leaves some out. Among around 460,000 clones listed, over 85% were seen once. Sequencing input: peripheral blood. Source of these receptors: a man between 18 and 29 years old with COVID-19, enrolled during active disease.

The V gene is TRBV18, the J gene TRBJ1-2; 8 nucleotides align to TRBD1. J gave up 3 bases and V 3 bases, and 3 bases lay outside the gene matches. CDR3 size: 14 residues. Germline V gene lookup returns CDR1 KGHSH and CDR2 LQKENI. The CDR3 nucleotides read TGTGCCAGCTCACCTGTGGGACAGGACTATGGCTACACCTTC. Translating it yields CASSPVGQDYGYTF.

The chain employs TRBV6-5 and TRBJ2-7; D is unclear. Germline V lookup: CDR1 MNHEY, CDR2 SVGAGI. Trimming left V 10 bases short and J 6 bases short, with 10 bases between. The CDR3 has 10 residues. CDR3 nucleotide sequence: TGTGCCACCACTTATCTCGAGCAGTACTTC. It yields the protein CATTYLEQYF.

The gene calls are TRBV11-2 and TRBJ2-3, with D tentatively TRBD2 (6 bases). V dropped 1 base and J dropped 2 bases, with 16 bases sitting between them. The CDR3 runs 17 residues. From germline, CDR1 is SGHAT and CDR2 FQNNGV. The CDR3 bases are TGTGCCAGCAGCTTAGTGGCCGGGGGAGCTTTCACAGATACGCAGTATTTT. Amino acid sequence: CASSLVAGGAFTDTQYF.

This rearrangement joins TRBV7-3 to TRBJ2-2; D remains ambiguous. Germline V gene data show CDR1 as SGHTA and CDR2 as FQGTGA. The CDR3 sequence is 13 residues long. Trimming removed 4 bases at V and 0 bases at J, with 3 bases between. The CDR3 region is CASSSANTGELFF. The CDR3, as DNA: TGTGCCAGCAGCTCAGCGAACACCGGGGAGCTGTTTTTT.

The gene calls are TRBV2 and TRBJ1-4; the D gene is possibly TRBD1 (5 bases). Germline V gene data show CDR1 as SNHLY and CDR2 as FYNNEI. Trimming removed 4 bases at V and 2 bases at J, with 11 bases between. This CDR3 contains 15 residues. The CDR3: CASSGQSGTNEKLFF. The CDR3 DNA follows: TGTGCCAGCAGTGGACAGTCTGGGACTAATGAAAAACTGTTTTTT.

The chain joins TRBV3-1 (or the pseudogene TRBV3-2) to TRBJ2-7; 7 bases agree with TRBD1. The CDR3 spans 14 residues. Germline loops: CDR1 LGHDT, CDR2 YNNKEL (reference sequence). V trimming: 4 bases; J trimming: 3 bases; junction bases outside the gene matches: 6. The CDR3 nucleotides are TGTGCCAGCAGCCGGACAGGAGGTATCTACGAGCAGTACTTC. Protein: CASSRTGGIYEQYF.

The V call is TRBV6-1, the J call TRBJ1-3, with D unresolved. Germline V gives CDR1 MNHNS, CDR2 SASEGT. The CDR3 consists of 13 residues. Trimming removed 3 bases from V and 3 bases from J, with 6 bases in between. CDR3 in amino acids: CASSEGVGNTIYF. In DNA form, the CDR3 reads TGTGCCAGCAGTGAGGGCGTTGGAAACACCATATATTTT.

This rearrangement joins TRBV7-2 to TRBJ2-3; 11 bases are a match to TRBD2. The junction had 5 bases not matched to a gene; V was cut back by 4 bases and J by 11 bases. Germline V gives CDR1 SGHTA, CDR2 FQGNSA. This CDR3 is 13 amino acids long. CDR3 DNA: TGTGCCAGCAGCTCACCCGGACTAGCGGGGCAGTATTTT. Translated: CASSSPGLAGQYF. Full variable domain (rest looked up from reference TRBV7-2 and TRBJ2-3): GAGVSQSPSNKVTEKGKDVELRCDPISGHTALYWYRQSLGQGLEFLIYFQGNSAPDKSGLPSDRFSAERTGGSVSTLTIQRTQQEDSAVYLCASSSPGLAGQYFGPGTRLTVL.

This sequence joins TRBV9 and TRBJ1-4; 8 bases are shared with TRBD1. After removal of 4 bases from V and 8 bases from J, the junction contained 7 bases not matched to a gene. Germline-derived CDR1 and CDR2 are SGDLS and YYNGEE. The CDR3 has 14 residues. The CDR3 nucleotides are TGTGCCAGCAGCCCCCTGAGACAGGGGGAAAAACTGTTTTTT. Its translation is CASSPLRQGEKLFF.

In its sample, this clone was seen once. This chain connects TRBV5-5 to TRBJ2-7, with D maybe TRBD1 (6 bases). This CDR3 contains 15 residues. Germline V gene lookup returns CDR1 SGHKS and CDR2 YYEKEE (reference sequence). V was trimmed by 0 bases and J by 3 bases, leaving 13 bases between them. The CDR3 DNA is TGTGCCAGCAGCTTGGGTGGCAGGGGTTTCTACGAGCAGTACTTC. Amino acids: CASSLGGRGFYEQYF.

This clone was seen once. This chain links TRBV5-1 with TRBJ2-1; 10 nucleotides align to TRBD2. CDR3 length: 15 residues. CDR1 is SGHRS and CDR2 is YFSETQ in the germline V gene. V lost 4 bases, J lost 5 bases, and 6 bases stayed unmatched. The CDR3 reads CASSLAGEGDNEQFF. The CDR3 DNA reads as TGCGCCAGCAGCCTAGCGGGAGAAGGCGACAATGAGCAGTTCTTC.

This chain's CDR3 is CASSHTLPGLAGGENEQFF. CDR3 DNA: TGTGCCAGCAGCCACACCTTACCGGGACTAGCGGGGGGTGAAAATGAGCAGTTCTTC. The rearrangement links TRBV14 to TRBJ2-1, with 15 bases fitting TRBD2. After removal of 3 bases from V and 7 bases from J, the junction contained 13 bases not matched to a gene. This CDR3 region has 19 residues. CDR1 SGHDN and CDR2 FVKESK come from the germline V gene. Full variable domain (outside the CDR3, taken from reference TRBV14 and TRBJ2-1): EAGVTQFPSHSVIEKGQTVTLRCDPISGHDNLYWYRRVMGKEIKFLLHFVKESKQDESGMPNNRFLAERTGGTYSTLKVQPAELEDSGVYFCASSHTLPGLAGGENEQFFGPGTRLTVL.

V and J are TRBV6-2 or TRBV6-3 and TRBJ1-4; D call uncertain. The CDR3 contains 14 residues. Per germline, CDR1 MNHEY and CDR2 SVGEGT. The V end lost 2 bases, the J end lost 8 bases, and 12 bases lay between the germline ends. The CDR3 DNA follows: TGTGCCAGCAGTTACGGTTCGCCTCGGGAAAAACTGTTTTTT. It is translated as CASSYGSPREKLFF.